These T cell receptor beta chains were read from a single sample in a study of cytomegalovirus exposure and HLA in healthy donors. Clones were sequenced by immunoSEQ multiplex PCR, and TCRdb holds only the in-frame ones, with some missing. The sample shows 150,000 to 200,000 clones, about 80% of them seen only once. The sample consisted of PBMCs. Source of these receptors: a young woman in good health and CMV-seropositive. CDR3s include the opening cysteine and the closing phenylalanine or tryptophan. Each record gives: clone size, D gene, V gene, J gene, CDR3 DNA, CDR3 protein. D genes are given only for firm matches. Part of the rows lack a size; the others show once, few, many or a class for expanded clones.

>NA|TRBD1|TRBV6-6|TRBJ1-2
TGTGCCAGCAGTGACAACAGGGGCAACTATGGCTACACCTTC
CASSDNRGNYGYTF
>NA|NA|TRBV6-1|TRBJ2-4
TGTGCCAGCAGTGCCAGGACAGCTGTAATAGCCAAAAACATTCAGTACTTC
CASSARTAVIAKNIQYF
>NA|TRBD2|TRBV6-1|TRBJ2-5
TGTGCCAGCAGTGAGTGGGGGGCGGCGGGGGGGCCAGAGACCCAGTACTTC
CASSEWGAAGGPETQYF
>once|NA|TRBV6-5|TRBJ2-1
TGTGCCAGCAGTTACGGGGGGAGCTCCTACAATGAGCAGTTCTTC
CASSYGGSSYNEQFF
>NA|NA|TRBV2|TRBJ2-7
TGTGCCAGCAGCCAAACGAGAGGGGGGGCACACGAGCAGTACTTC
CASSQTRGGAHEQYF
>NA|NA|TRBV6-6|TRBJ1-2
TGTGCCAGCAGGGGGGGGGCAGGGAGGTCCTCTGGCTACACCTTC
CASRGGAGRSSGYTF
>NA|NA|TRBV6-1|TRBJ1-1
TGTGCCAGCAGTGAACGTTGGGGGGTAGAAAACACTGAAGCTTTCTTT
CASSERWGVENTEAFF
>NA|NA|TRBV5-1|TRBJ2-1
TGCGCCAGCAGCTTCCAGGGGGGCTACAATGAGCAGTTCTTC
CASSFQGGYNEQFF
>NA|NA|TRBV6-1|TRBJ2-1
TGTGCCAGCAGTGCGGACAGTTACAATGAGCAGTTCTTC
CASSADSYNEQFF
>NA|TRBD1|TRBV7-2|TRBJ2-6
TGTGCCAGCAGTCCGGGACAGGGTATCTCTGGGGCCAACGTCCTGACTTTC
CASSPGQGISGANVLTF
>NA|NA|TRBV19|TRBJ2-2
TGTGCCAGTAGTATACTACGGGGGAAGGACACCGGGGAGCTGTTTTTT
CASSILRGKDTGELFF
>once|TRBD2|TRBV7-2|TRBJ2-5
TGTGCCAGCAGCTTAGGCGGGGGGGGTGGACAGACCCAGTACTTC
CASSLGGGGGQTQYF
>NA|TRBD1|TRBV5-5|TRBJ1-1
TGTGCCAGCAGCTTGTTGGCAGGGGGCACTGAAGCTTTCTTT
CASSLLAGGTEAFF
>NA|NA|TRBV30|TRBJ1-1
TGTGCCTGCTCCAGGATCTCGAACACTGAAGCTTTCTTT
CACSRISNTEAFF